These 27 T cell receptor beta chains came from one sample sequenced in a study of blood T cell repertoires in COVID-19. Clones were read by immunoSEQ multiplex PCR, and TCRdb kept only the in-frame ones, dropping some. The sample holds some 200,000 clones, more than 65% seen once. Sequencing was done on a sample of peripheral blood. The receptors were gathered from a human donor with acute or convalescent COVID-19. The donor label of this sample is uncertain.

The V gene is TRBV18, the J gene TRBJ2-3; D remains ambiguous. V lost 2 bases and J lost 0, with 12 bases in between. CDR1 is KGHSH and CDR2 is LQKENI in the germline V gene. This CDR3 comprises 16 residues. The CDR3 sequence is CASSPSEHSSTDTQYF. The DNA of the CDR3 is TGTGCCAGCTCACCATCGGAGCATTCTAGCACAGATACGCAGTATTTT. The variable domain in full, with the rest retrieved from reference TRBV18 and TRBJ2-3, is NAGVMQNPRHLVRRRGQEARLRCSPMKGHSHVYWYRQLPEEGLKFMVYLQKENIIDESGMPKERFSAEFPKEGPSILRIQQVVRGDSAAYFCASSPSEHSSTDTQYFGPGTRLTVL.

The rearrangement joins TRBV19 to TRBJ1-1, with TRBD1 matching 7 bases. The CDR3 contains 14 residues. V was pared by 5 bases and J by 4 bases, with 7 bases of the junction left unmatched. The germline gives CDR1 LNHDA, CDR2 SQIVND (reference sequence). CDR3 nucleotide sequence: TGTGCCAGTAGTCCGGGCCAGGGGGGCACTGAAGCTTTCTTT. Amino acids: CASSPGQGGTEAFF.

The genes are TRBV7-9 and TRBJ1-3, with TRBD1 identical over 10 bases. V shed 5 bases and J 2 bases; nucleotides not matched to a gene: 6. This CDR3 region has 16 residues. Germline CDR1 SEHNR, CDR2 FQNEAQ (reference sequence). This chain's CDR3 is CASSPSGQGTGNTIYF. The CDR3 bases are TGTGCCAGCAGCCCGTCGGGACAGGGGACTGGAAACACCATATATTTT.

The chain joins TRBV11-3 to TRBJ2-1, with 12 bases aligning to TRBD2. Germline CDR1 is SGHNT and CDR2 is YENEEA. V shed 0 bases and J 4 bases; nucleotides not matched to a gene: 10. This CDR3 has 19 residues. CDR3 DNA sequence: TGTGCCAGCAGCTTAGACCCTCGACTAGCGGGAGTTGGGTACAATGAGCAGTTCTTC. This encodes CASSLDPRLAGVGYNEQFF.

This sequence joins TRBV7-2 and TRBJ1-2, with D unresolved. V dropped 0 bases and J dropped 7 bases, with 12 bases sitting between them. Germline V CDR1 and CDR2: SGHTA, FQGNSA. This CDR3 has 14 amino acids. This CDR3 is CASSLAGEAVGYTF. The CDR3 DNA is TGTGCCAGCAGCTTAGCCGGGGAGGCGGTTGGCTACACCTTC.

J is TRBJ2-5 and V is TRBV6-5, with TRBD2 matching over 7 bases. The CDR3 length is 13 residues. CDR1 and CDR2 (germline): MNHEY, SVGAGI. Germline trimming cut 6 bases from V and 4 bases from J; bases unmatched to any gene: 5. CDR3 region: CASSGGNPETQYF. The CDR3 bases are TGTGCCAGCAGCGGGGGGAACCCAGAGACCCAGTACTTC.

This chain uses TRBV6-5 with TRBJ2-7, with no clear D. The CDR3 is made up of 14 amino acids. Trimming pared 6 bases from V and 2 bases from J, leaving 14 bases between. CDR1 MNHEY and CDR2 SVGAGI come from the germline V gene. CDR3 in amino acids: CASSPRSGPYEQYF. The CDR3, as DNA: TGTGCCAGCAGCCCCCGGAGTGGCCCCTACGAGCAGTACTTC.

This clone appeared once. The chain combines TRBV27 with TRBJ1-1, with a possible D match to TRBD1 (5 bases). CDR1 MNHEY and CDR2 SMNVEV come from the germline V gene (reference sequence). The CDR3 spans 13 residues. The germline V and J ends were trimmed by 6 bases and 3 bases, with 11 bases remaining between them. CDR3 protein: CASSLMTDTEAFF. The CDR3 DNA reads TGTGCCAGCAGCTTAATGACAGACACTGAAGCTTTCTTT.

The rearrangement links TRBV10-1 to TRBJ1-1; 7 bases match TRBD1. V lost 7 bases, J lost 0 bases, and 11 bases stayed unmatched. Per the germline V gene, CDR1 is WNHNN and CDR2 is SYGVQD (reference sequence). The CDR3 length is 16 residues. CDR3 coding DNA: TGCGCCAGCAACCATGCCGGGACAGCCATGAACACTGAAGCTTTCTTT. It is translated as CASNHAGTAMNTEAFF.

V and J are TRBV5-6 and TRBJ2-3; D is possibly TRBD2 (6 bases). This CDR3 has 16 amino acids. Looked up from germline, CDR1 is SGHDT and CDR2 is YYEEEE. The ends were cut back, 0 bases at V and 0 bases at J, with 11 bases in the middle. Here the CDR3 DNA reads TGTGCCAGCAGCTTGGCGCTAGCGTTGAGCACAGATACGCAGTATTTT. This codes for CASSLALALSTDTQYF.

To note about this clone: At one end the junction does not follow the germline gene, possibly because of a read error. Other nucleotide sequences from this sample produce the same CDR3. J is TRBJ2-1 and V is TRBV9; TRBD2 aligns across 8 bases. Germline V CDR1 and CDR2: SGDLS, YYNGEE. The CDR3 runs 16 residues. The CDR3 is CASSVGGSGTYNEQFF. In DNA form, the CDR3 reads TGTGCCAGCAGCGTAGGAGGTAGCGGGACCTATAATGAGCAGTTCTTC.

This clone showed up just a few times. This chain links TRBV2 with TRBJ1-2; the match to TRBD1 covers 12 bases. J lost 4 bases, V lost 6 bases, and 15 bases had no gene match. Looked up from germline, CDR1 is SNHLY and CDR2 is FYNNEI. The CDR3 contains 18 residues. CDR3 in amino acids: CASSDPGQGAERLYGYTF. CDR3 sequence (DNA): TGTGCCAGCAGCGATCCGGGACAGGGGGCAGAAAGGCTCTATGGCTACACCTTC.

The chain recombines TRBV6-5 with TRBJ2-7; a possible D gene is TRBD2 (5 bases). Germline CDR1 is MNHEY and CDR2 is SVGAGI. The CDR3 has 13 residues. Trimming shortened V by 2 bases and J by 5 bases, and 10 bases separated the two germline ends. CDR3 region: CASSYPGIHEQYF. The CDR3 coding sequence is TGTGCCAGCAGTTACCCGGGGATCCACGAGCAGTACTTC.

The rearrangement uses TRBV28 and TRBJ1-5; possibly TRBD1 for D (6 bases). The germline V gene encodes CDR1 MDHEN and CDR2 SYDVKM. CDR3 size: 17 residues. V was trimmed by 7 bases and J by 2 bases, leaving 21 bases between them. The CDR3, as DNA: TGTGCCAGCAATCGACCGGGGACACGTCGTGGCAATCAGCCCCAGCATTTT. Translating gives CASNRPGTRRGNQPQHF. Using reference TRBV28 and TRBJ1-5 for the parts outside the CDR3, the full variable domain is DVKVTQSSRYLVKRTGEKVFLECVQDMDHENMFWYRQDPGLGLRLIYFSYDVKMKEKGDIPEGYSVSREKKERFSLILESASTNQTSMYLCASNRPGTRRGNQPQHFGDGTRLSIL.

This chain links TRBV5-5 with TRBJ1-2, with 8 bases matching TRBD1. V was pared by 0 bases and J by 3 bases, with 4 bases of the junction left unmatched. This CDR3 comprises 15 residues. Germline values: CDR1 SGHKS, CDR2 YYEKEE (reference sequence). The CDR3 protein is CASSLGGQGDYGYTF. DNA of the CDR3: TGTGCCAGCAGCTTGGGCGGACAGGGAGACTATGGCTACACCTTC.

The chain has TRBV5-1 and TRBJ2-7; TRBD1 matches 9 bases. Germline V lookup: CDR1 SGHRS, CDR2 YFSETQ. The CDR3 contains 16 residues. V trimming: 4 bases; J trimming: 0 bases; junction bases outside the gene matches: 8. The CDR3 loop reads CASSPTRTGDSYEQYF. The CDR3 DNA reads TGCGCCAGCAGCCCAACTAGGACAGGGGACTCCTACGAGCAGTACTTC.

The chain is built from TRBV7-6 and TRBJ2-1; 12 positions agree with TRBD2. V lost 4 bases and J lost 0; bases outside the gene matches: 13. The germline V gene has CDR1 SGHVS and CDR2 FNYEAQ. The CDR3 contains 20 residues. As DNA, the CDR3 is TGTGCCAGCAGCTACCGACTAGCGGGGGAACTCGAGAGCTCCTACAATGAGCAGTTCTTC. The encoded protein is CASSYRLAGELESSYNEQFF.

The chain employs TRBV18 and TRBJ2-1; 14 bases align to TRBD2. The ends lost 3 bases at V and 5 bases at J; junction bases unmatched: 6. Looked up from germline, CDR1 is KGHSH and CDR2 is LQKENI. The CDR3 is 17 residues long. CDR3 nucleotide sequence: TGTGCCAGCTCACCTCGACTAGCGGGAGGGCGCAACAATGAGCAGTTCTTC. Its protein product is CASSPRLAGGRNNEQFF.

The chain carries TRBV5-5 and TRBJ2-7; 11 bases map to TRBD2. V lost 0 bases to trimming and J lost 1 base; unmatched junction nucleotides: 6. The CDR3 covers 17 residues. Per germline, CDR1 SGHKS and CDR2 YYEKEE (reference sequence). CDR3 in amino acids: CASSLALAGAESYEQYF. The DNA of the CDR3 is TGTGCCAGCAGCTTGGCACTAGCGGGGGCCGAGTCCTACGAGCAGTACTTC.

The chain couples TRBV19 to TRBJ1-1, with 7 nucleotides matching TRBD1. CDR3 size: 13 residues. V lost 4 bases to trimming and J lost 7 bases; unmatched junction nucleotides: 6. Germline CDR1 reads LNHDA; CDR2 reads SQIVND (reference sequence). The CDR3 loop reads CASSKTGEIEAFF. The CDR3 DNA follows: TGTGCCAGTAGTAAAACAGGGGAGATTGAAGCTTTCTTT.

This clone was counted a few times. The chain combines TRBV21-1 with TRBJ1-6; TRBD1 is taken as the D call from the table, unchecked against the DNA. TRBV21-1 is tagged as a pseudogene. This CDR3 comprises 15 residues. CDR3 sequence: CASSKDTGGGSPLHF. CDR3 coding DNA: TGTGCCAGCAGCAAAGACACAGGGGGAGGTTCACCCCTCCACTTT.

CDR3 residues: CASSSSDRTEAFF. In nucleotides, the CDR3 is TGTGCCAGCAGTTCCTCGGACAGGACTGAAGCTTTCTTT. The V gene is TRBV12-3 or TRBV12-4, the J gene TRBJ1-1; 7 bases are shared with TRBD1. J gave up 5 bases and V 4 bases, and 4 bases lay outside the gene matches. This CDR3 is built from 13 residues.

V gene TRBV19 combines with J gene TRBJ1-5; 7 bases match TRBD1. Germline values: CDR1 LNHDA, CDR2 SQIVND (reference sequence). The CDR3 is made up of 14 amino acids. After removal of 4 bases from V and 9 bases from J, the junction contained 9 bases not matched to a gene. CDR3 sequence: CASSTRQGELPQHF. The CDR3 bases are TGTGCCAGTAGTACAAGACAGGGCGAGTTGCCCCAGCATTTT.

J is TRBJ2-7 and V is TRBV7-9; the match to TRBD2 covers 11 bases. Trimming removed 4 bases from V and 5 bases from J; junction bases left unmatched: 10. The CDR3 contains 16 residues. Germline CDR1 is SEHNR and CDR2 is FQNEAQ (reference sequence). CDR3 protein: CASSSPILAGGHEQYF. The CDR3 bases are TGTGCCAGCAGCTCGCCGATTCTAGCGGGAGGCCACGAGCAGTACTTC. Supplemented by reference TRBV7-9 and TRBJ2-7, the full variable domain reads DTGVSQNPRHKITKRGQNVTFRCDPISEHNRLYWYRQTLGQGPEFLTYFQNEAQLEKSRLLSDRFSAERPKGSFSTLEIQRTEQGDSAMYLCASSSPILAGGHEQYFGPGTRLTVT.

J is TRBJ1-4 and V is TRBV27, with D perhaps TRBD1 (5 bases). Trimming removed 4 bases from V and 8 bases from J, with 11 bases in between. The germline CDR1 and CDR2 sequences are MNHEY and SMNVEV (reference sequence). The CDR3 runs 13 residues. CDR3 residues: CASSSVGGEKLFF. CDR3 nucleotides: TGTGCCAGCAGTTCCGTCGGGGGGGAAAAACTGTTTTTT.

The DNA for the CDR3 is TGTGCCAGCAGTTCCTCTTGGACTAGCGGGGGGCACACCGGGGAGCTGTTTTTT. Its translation is CASSSSWTSGGHTGELFF. V usage is TRBV27 and J usage is TRBJ2-2; TRBD2 matches 14 bases. Unmatched junction bases numbered 7, after V lost 4 bases and J lost 3 bases. This CDR3 is built from 18 residues. Germline lookup yields CDR1 MNHEY and CDR2 SMNVEV (reference sequence).

The rearrangement links TRBV3-1 (or the pseudogene TRBV3-2) to TRBJ2-3, with D tentatively TRBD1 (6 bases). The CDR3 extends over 16 amino acids. The V gene lost 1 base and the J gene lost 4 bases, with 15 bases spanning the gap. The germline gives CDR1 LGHDT, CDR2 YNNKEL (reference sequence). The DNA of the CDR3 is TGTGCCAGCAGCCAAGGGGACAAGGGCGGCGCAGATACGCAGTATTTT. It encodes CASSQGDKGGADTQYF.